These 14 T cell receptor beta chains originate from one sample sequenced in a study of T cells in Graves' hyperthyroidism and ophthalmopathy. Template material for amplifying TCR beta CDR3 regions consisted of RNA transcripts. A set of HTBI primers served as the primers for a first-round RT-PCR of the TCR CDR3. TCRdb processed the multiplex PCR reads anew with MiXCR; each CDR3 protein has one entry. The sample consists of around 620,000 distinct CDR3 sequences, about half of them appearing once. Sequenced sample: peripheral blood or thyroid tissue (not recorded which). The receptors stem from an adult woman with Graves' disease, either hyperthyroidism or ophthalmopathy (not recorded which).

The rearrangement links TRBV10-2 to TRBJ2-5; D perhaps matches TRBD2 (6 bases). This CDR3 is 16 amino acids long. Trimming removed 2 bases at V and 5 bases at J, with 18 bases between. The germline gives CDR1 WSHSY, CDR2 SAAADI. The CDR3 DNA sequence: TGCGCCAGCAGTGAGGTCAGGCAGGGAGGTGGGGAGACCCAGTACTTC. Its translation is CASSEVRQGGGETQYF.

This clonotype was counted many times. No conserved phenylalanine or tryptophan ends this CDR3, so it is likely a read error. The chain joins TRBV7-6 to TRBJ2-5; a possible D gene is TRBD2 (6 bases). With 0 bases removed from V and 2 bases from J, the gap between germline ends came to 16 bases. Germline V CDR1 and CDR2: SGHVS, FNYEAQ. The CDR3 runs 17 residues. CDR3 protein: CASSLASGLTRQETQYL. The CDR3 coding sequence is TGTGCCAGCAGCTTAGCGTCAGGACTAACCAGACAAGAGACCCAGTACCTC.

The V gene is TRBV7-9, the J gene TRBJ1-2; D is unclear. The ends were cut back, 6 bases at V and 6 bases at J, with 23 bases in the middle. The CDR3 is 16 residues long. The germline gives CDR1 SEHNR, CDR2 FQNEAQ (reference sequence). CDR3 residues: CASSSSLAGSRHGYTF. The DNA of the CDR3 is TGTGCCAGCAGTTCATCCCTCGCCGGCTCTAGGCATGGCTACACCTTC.

This clonotype came up many times. The chain is built from TRBV4-1 and TRBJ1-1, with a weak D call TRBD1 (6 bases). The V end lost 4 bases, the J end lost 1 base, and 13 bases lay between the germline ends. This CDR3 is built from 15 residues. CDR1 and CDR2 from the germline V gene are MGHRA and YSYEKL. The CDR3 loop reads CASSLGGARNTEAFF. For the CDR3, the DNA is TGCGCCAGCAGCCTAGGGGGGGCCAGGAACACTGAAGCTTTCTTT.

This clonotype was detected only a few times. This chain connects TRBV10-3 to TRBJ2-4; D uncertain. The CDR3 contains 8 residues. Per germline, CDR1 ENHRY and CDR2 SYGVKD. V lost 6 bases and J lost 14, with 5 bases in between. CDR3 in amino acids: CAISQKYF. In DNA form, the CDR3 reads TGTGCCATCAGCCAAAAGTACTTC.

The chain employs TRBV15 and TRBJ2-1, with D possibly being TRBD1 or TRBD2 (5 bases each). CDR3 size: 15 residues. Deletions cut 4 bases from V and 4 bases from J, with 14 bases between. The V gene's germline CDR1 is LNHNV and CDR2 YYDKDF (reference sequence). CDR3 nucleotide sequence: TGTGCCACCAGCACCGGGACGAGCAATTACAATGAGCAGTTCTTC. Amino acid sequence: CATSTGTSNYNEQFF.

This chain links TRBV2 with TRBJ2-5; 7 nucleotides match TRBD1. The CDR3 extends over 15 amino acids. The junction had 8 bases not matched to a gene; V was cut back by 2 bases and J by 5 bases. Germline assignment: CDR1 SNHLY and CDR2 FYNNEI. The CDR3 here is CASSEMRQGRETQYF. CDR3 DNA sequence: TGTGCCAGCAGTGAAATGCGACAGGGTCGGGAGACCCAGTACTTC.

The CDR3 nucleotides are TGCAGCGCCAAGACAGGACCCACCGGGGAGCTGTTTTTT. Translated: CSAKTGPTGELFF. V gene TRBV29-1 combines with J gene TRBJ2-2, with a tentative D call TRBD1 (6 bases). V was pared by 7 bases and J by 4 bases, with 13 bases between. This CDR3 has 13 residues. Germline V gene sequence: CDR1 SQVTM, CDR2 ANQGSEA.

Ten or more counts support this clonotype. This rearrangement joins TRBV3-1 to TRBJ2-7; no reliable D call. Germline V gene sequence: CDR1 LGHDT, CDR2 YNNKEL (reference sequence). CDR3 length: 12 residues. V lost 0 bases and J lost 6, with 6 bases in between. The CDR3 DNA follows: TGTGCCAGCAGCCAAGATGGACCCGAGCAGTACTTC. It specifies CASSQDGPEQYF.

The chain couples TRBV20-1 to TRBJ1-1, with D maybe TRBD1 (6 bases). With 7 bases removed from V and 3 bases from J, the gap between germline ends came to 15 bases. The germline V gene has CDR1 DFQATT and CDR2 SNEGSKA (reference sequence). The CDR3 has 13 residues. The CDR3, as DNA: TGCAGTGTCAGGAGGGGGGCTGACACTGAAGCTTTCTTT. Translating it yields CSVRRGADTEAFF.

In its sample, this clonotype was seen many times. The chain is built from TRBV2 and TRBJ1-1, with no clear D. The germline V and J ends were trimmed by 2 bases and 7 bases, with 5 bases remaining between them. Germline values: CDR1 SNHLY, CDR2 FYNNEI. The CDR3 consists of 11 residues. CDR3 nucleotides: TGTGCCAGCAGTGAACGAGATGAAGCTTTCTTT. Protein sequence: CASSERDEAFF.

This chain connects TRBV15 to TRBJ2-2, with 8 bases fitting TRBD1. This CDR3 region has 17 residues. After removal of 3 bases from V and 3 bases from J, the junction contained 9 bases not matched to a gene. The germline V gene has CDR1 LNHNV and CDR2 YYDKDF (reference sequence). In DNA form, the CDR3 reads TGTGCCACCAGCAGTTCTCAGGGGGCAAGACACACCGGGGAGCTGTTTTTT. This encodes CATSSSQGARHTGELFF.

CDR3 sequence reads: CSGSQGLNTEAFF. Written as DNA, the CDR3 is TGCAGCGGAAGTCAGGGGTTGAACACTGAAGCTTTCTTT. This chain joins TRBV29-1 and TRBJ1-1, with D maybe TRBD1 (6 bases). The CDR3 contains 13 residues. V lost 7 bases to trimming and J lost 0 bases, with 12 bases between them. Germline V gene lookup returns CDR1 SQVTM and CDR2 ANQGSEA. The whole variable domain, remainder taken from reference TRBV29-1 and TRBJ1-1, is SAVISQKPSRDICQRGTSLTIQCQVDSQVTMMFWYRQQPGQSLTLIATANQGSEATYESGFVIDKFPISRPNLTFSTLTVSNMSPEDSSIYLCSGSQGLNTEAFFGQGTRLTVV.

V and J are TRBV19 and TRBJ1-2; tentative D call: TRBD1 (5 bases). Trimming took off 1 base at V and 4 bases at J, with 13 bases between the two ends. The CDR3 extends over 15 amino acids. Germline-derived CDR1 and CDR2 are LNHDA and SQIVND (reference sequence). The CDR3, as DNA: TGTGCCAGTAGTATAGCGGCAGGGCGGACCTATGGCTACACCTTC. Translating gives CASSIAAGRTYGYTF.